These T cell receptor beta chains were read from a single sample in a study of neoadjuvant nivolumab and ipilimumab in lung cancer. Libraries were prepared by immunoSEQ multiplex PCR; TCRdb keeps only in-frame clonotypes and omits some of them. The sample consists of 25,000 or so clones, about 83% of them appearing once. The sample was tumor tissue, taken after neoadjuvant nivolumab, alone or with ipilimumab, at or shortly before surgery. The receptor source for this set is an adult with non-small cell lung cancer. Each CDR3 is given without its conserved first and last residue.

V	J	CDR3
TRBV14	TRBJ2-7	ASHLTGGPEQY
TRBV7-9	TRBJ1-2	ASSLGGAANYGYT
TRBV14	TRBJ1-2	ASSHPDGPYYGYT
TRBV30	TRBJ2-3	AWSVPGRGRTDTQY
TRBV6-1	TRBJ2-3	ASSPGTSADTQY
TRBV28	TRBJ1-1	ASSLVSENTEAF
TRBV7-3	TRBJ2-1	ASSSRAKGEQF
TRBV19	TRBJ1-6	ASSAGQSSAYNSPLH
TRBV12-5	TRBJ2-7	ASGSGAEY
TRBV29-1	TRBJ1-1	SVNTGRGTEAF
TRBV5-1	TRBJ2-7	ASSLVSYEQY
TRBV5-1	TRBJ1-2	ASSSRRDRGTGYGGYT
TRBV9	TRBJ1-2	ASSPMDRAHYGYT